This TCR beta chain was obtained from a study of naive CD8 T cells in extremely preterm neonates. General study results and limits: Relative to older groups, preterm infants had shorter, less trimmed CDR3s with fewer N additions. Compared with all age groups, preterm neonates showed less repertoire richness.

The V end lost 3 bases, the J end lost 3 bases, and 12 bases lay between the germline ends. Per the germline V gene, CDR1 is LNHDA and CDR2 is SQIVND (reference sequence). This CDR3 is 15 amino acids long. Sorting kept Annexin V-negative CD3+CD8+CD45RA+CCR7+ naive T cells. With respect to this clone: Its matching antigen is unknown.

Some clones are missing from TCRdb's copy, which holds only in-frame ones; the method was immunoSEQ multiplex PCR. Of about 7,900 clones in the sample, 95% to 98% were seen once. The source material was naive CD8+ T cells from blood. V is TRBV19 and J is TRBJ1-5; weak D call: TRBD1 (5 bases). The TCR was taken from a human donor in good health. The DNA for the CDR3 is TGTGCCAGTAGTATGTGGGTCAGGGTCAATCAGCCCCAGCATTTT. Its translation is CASSMWVRVNQPQHF.